This TCR beta chain is drawn from a study of metastatic and nonmetastatic thyroid tumors. For the study at large: It was across blood and tumor or nodule tissue from malignant and benign thyroid patients that repertoires were compared.

TCRdb re-analyzed the PCR reads through MiXCR. The table lists about 16,000 clones, approximately 25% of them singletons. The CDR3 sequence is 13 residues long. Germline V gene sequence: CDR1 WSHSY, CDR2 SAAADI. The germline V and J ends were trimmed by 6 bases and 5 bases, with 12 bases remaining between them. Study results and limitations: The study reportedly found significantly higher TCR beta diversity in malignant thyroid tumors than benign nodules, in blood and tumor.

Patients had received no treatment of any kind before thyroid surgery. This clone has more than one count but fewer than ten. Its antigen remains unknown. Likely a read error: the CDR3 ends without its conserved phenylalanine or tryptophan. The source is a female donor with papillary thyroid cancer or a benign thyroid nodule (not recorded which). Some clones in this sample may be carry-over from other donors' samples. The chain couples TRBV10-2 to TRBJ2-3; tentatively, D is TRBD2 (5 bases). The sequenced material came from adjacent normal tissue. The CDR3 DNA reads TGCGCCAGCAGGAGCGGTAGTTTAGATACGCAGTATCTT. Its translation: CASRSGSLDTQYL.